Below, 7 T cell receptor beta chains from the same sample are listed, as sequenced in a study of naive and memory T cell subsets. TCR cDNA received a 3' ligated oligonucleotide that carried a UMI. Amplification of ligated cDNA took four PCR rounds with SP2 and nested alpha and beta constant primers. In TCRdb, the 5' RACE reads were re-called with MiXCR into one record per CDR3 protein. The profile shows roughly 60,000 distinct CDR3 sequences, roughly 7% of them singletons. The receptors here all came from a male donor in good health.

This clonotype was detected many times. The chain recombines TRBV20-1 with TRBJ2-3, with D possibly called TRBD1 or TRBD2 (6 bases each). Between the trimmed V and J ends, which lost 0 bases and 8 bases, there was a span of 21 bases. This CDR3 is built from 16 residues. From germline, CDR1 is DFQATT and CDR2 SNEGSKA (reference sequence). The CDR3: CSARDPQWGADGTQYF. In nucleotides, the CDR3 is TGCAGTGCTAGAGATCCTCAGTGGGGGGCCGATGGTACGCAGTATTTT.

The chain employs TRBV11-2 and TRBJ1-6, with 7 bases lining up with TRBD1. The germline gives CDR1 SGHAT, CDR2 FQNNGV. The CDR3 spans 16 residues. V was pared by 5 bases and J by 7 bases, with 11 bases of the junction left unmatched. CDR3 in DNA: TGTGCCAGCAGCGCCTACCGACAGGGTCTCAATTCACCCCTCCACTTT. This translates into CASSAYRQGLNSPLHF.

V and J are TRBV3-1 and TRBJ2-5; no firm D call. The CDR3 spans 15 residues. Germline V CDR1 and CDR2: LGHDT, YNNKEL (reference sequence). V shed 0 bases and J shed 2 bases, with 10 bases lying between them. CDR3 sequence: CASSQDGIKQETQYF. CDR3 DNA: TGTGCCAGCAGCCAAGATGGAATAAAACAAGAGACCCAGTACTTC.

This clonotype was seen more than once but under ten times. The V call is TRBV2, the J call TRBJ2-7, with no clear D. The V and J ends lost 2 bases and 3 bases respectively, with 11 bases between them. The CDR3 length is 14 residues. Germline CDR1 SNHLY, CDR2 FYNNEI. CDR3 sequence (DNA): TGTGCCAGCAGTGAAAGCAACAGCCTCTACGAGCAGTACTTC. Translation gives CASSESNSLYEQYF.

This clonotype was observed many times. This chain links TRBV12-3 or TRBV12-4 with TRBJ2-2; TRBD2 is a possible D gene (6 bases). The V gene lost 3 bases and the J gene lost 4 bases, with 9 bases spanning the gap. The CDR3 spans 14 residues. The CDR3 sequence: CASSFTSSTGELFF. DNA for the CDR3: TGTGCCAGCAGTTTCACTAGCTCCACCGGGGAGCTGTTTTTT.

The chain links TRBV3-1 to TRBJ2-3, with 10 bases identical to TRBD2. Germline V lookup: CDR1 LGHDT, CDR2 YNNKEL (reference sequence). V dropped 4 bases and J dropped 5; count of bases not matched to a gene: 6. This CDR3 has 15 amino acids. This CDR3 reads CASSPFTSGVDTQYF. The CDR3 DNA follows: TGTGCCAGCAGCCCCTTCACTAGCGGGGTAGATACGCAGTATTTT.

The table lists this clonotype with many counts. J is TRBJ2-7 and V is TRBV6-1; 7 bases line up with TRBD2. CDR3 length: 14 residues. Trimming cost V 1 base and J 9 bases; bases outside gene matches: 9. The germline V gene has CDR1 MNHNS and CDR2 SASEGT. CDR3 sequence: CASSEDLNPGGQYF. The CDR3, as DNA: TGTGCCAGCAGTGAAGATTTAAACCCGGGAGGGCAGTACTTC.